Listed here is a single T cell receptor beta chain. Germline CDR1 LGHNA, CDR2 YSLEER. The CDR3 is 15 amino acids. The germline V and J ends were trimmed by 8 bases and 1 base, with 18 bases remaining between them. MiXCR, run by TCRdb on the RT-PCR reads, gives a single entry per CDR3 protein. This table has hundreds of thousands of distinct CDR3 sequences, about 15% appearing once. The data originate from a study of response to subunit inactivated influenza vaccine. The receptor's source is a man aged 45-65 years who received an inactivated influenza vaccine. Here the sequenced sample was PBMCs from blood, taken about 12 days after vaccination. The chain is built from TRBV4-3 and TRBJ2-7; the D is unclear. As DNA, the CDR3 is TGCGCCAGCCGAGTGGAACAGTGGGGATCCTACGAGCAGTACTTC. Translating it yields CASRVEQWGSYEQYF.